This T cell receptor (beta chain) was identified during a study of neurological immune-mediated disorders. Study conclusions and caveats: No sharing of CDR3 amino acid sequences was observed among expanded clones across subjects, suggesting private repertoires in all groups. The greatest TCR clonal expansion occurred in HTLV-1-associated myelopathy and the least in multiple sclerosis, which fell below healthy controls.

This clonotype was recorded many times. Its antigen remains unidentified. Libraries from sorted cells used 900,000 to 1,000,000 T cells (CD4+ or CD8+). The cDNA was synthesized by means of template-switch 5'RACE, which was carried out with 10-nucleotide random UMIs. TCRdb re-analysed the 5' RACE reads in MiXCR, keeping a single row per CDR3 protein. Of some 38,000 distinct CDR3 sequences listed, around 5% are singletons. The specimen sequenced was CD4+ T cells from blood. The sequence came from a man aged 18 to 29 in good health.

The CDR3 nucleotides read TGTGCCAGCAGCCAAGTGTGGACTAGCGGGGACAATGAGCAGTTCTTC. It specifies CASSQVWTSGDNEQFF. The chain has TRBV3-1 and TRBJ2-1, with 12 bases fitting TRBD2. CDR1 LGHDT and CDR2 YNNKEL come from the germline V gene (reference sequence). The CDR3 contains 16 residues. J gave up 5 bases and V 1 base, and 3 bases lay outside the gene matches.